This TCR beta chain was retrieved from a study of shared clonotypes between healthy human individuals. Running of the assay took place at deep level. Assay used: immunoSEQ multiplex PCR; TCRdb lists only in-frame clones, some missing. The sample contains about 510,000 clones, approximately 95% of which appear only once. The germline V and J ends were trimmed by 5 bases and 8 bases, with 15 bases remaining between them. This CDR3 region has 13 residues. Germline V lookup: CDR1 SGHVS, CDR2 FNYEAQ. Study outcomes and limitations: Sequencing depth was expected to affect clonotype sharing among donors. Some clonotypes were shared by all four sorted-subset donors, while others were not shared. The non-shared ones had lower generation probabilities than the shared ones.

On this clone itself: The antigen is undetermined.

Input material: naive CD4+ T cells sorted from blood. Indicated subset: CD45RA+ positively selected. The receptor was isolated from a young woman in good health. This chain connects TRBV7-6 to TRBJ1-1; a possible D gene is TRBD1 (6 bases). The CDR3 is CASSILQGSEAFF. Written as DNA, the CDR3 is TGTGCCAGCAGCATACTACAGGGTTCCGAAGCTTTCTTT.